This T cell receptor beta chain is from a study of shared clonotypes between healthy human individuals. Repertoires were generated with immunoSEQ multiplex PCR, while TCRdb's copy carries only in-frame clones and drops some. The sample has around 620,000 clones; 95% are singletons. The naive CD8 subset, CD45RO-negative cells positively selected for CCR7, excluded terminally differentiated effector memory CD45RA+ cells. Per the germline V gene, CDR1 is KGHSY and CDR2 is FQNENV. The V end was cut by 4 bases, the J end by 2 bases, with 12 bases between. The CDR3 contains 14 residues. The TCR originated in a woman in her thirties in good health. The sequencing input was naive CD8+ T cells sorted from blood. The J gene is TRBJ2-7, the V gene TRBV16; perhaps TRBD1 as D (5 bases). In DNA, the CDR3 is TGTGCCAGCAGCCTGGACGCAGGGACCTACGAGCAGTACTTC. Its protein is CASSLDAGTYEQYF. The full variable domain, completed using reference TRBV16 and TRBJ2-7, is GEEVAQTPKHLVRGEGQKAKLYCAPIKGHSYVFWYQQVLKNEFKFLISFQNENVFDETGMPKERFSAKCLPNSPCSLEIQATKLEDSAVYFCASSLDAGTYEQYFGPGTRLTVT.